This T cell receptor beta chain was documented in a study of Ad26.COV2.S vaccination and SARS-CoV-2 variants. About the study: Ad26.COV2.S given intramuscularly, once or twice 56 days apart.

In regard to this clone: Its antigen remains unknown.

Regarding the study as a whole: CD8+ and CD4+ T cells specific for spike reportedly responded with substantial breadth after vaccination.

CDR1 and CDR2 from the germline V gene are SGHRS and YFSETQ. The junction had 12 bases not matched to a gene; V was cut back by 2 bases and J by 3 bases. The CDR3 has 18 amino acids. Here immunoSEQ multiplex PCR was the method, and the copy in TCRdb shows in-frame clones only, minus some. Found here are about 440,000 clones, roughly 88% of them singletons; the top ten hold about 4.5%. Specified treatment: over 15 received Ad26.COV2.S at low or high dose, single or two shots; roughly 5 received placebo; per-sample allocation not given. Each sample was drawn 63 days after the first injection (of vaccine or placebo).

The receptor was isolated from a person between 18 and 59 years old who received the Ad26.COV2.S COVID-19 vaccine or a placebo. This sample comprised peripheral blood, obtained in a trial of Ad26.COV2.S vaccine versus placebo. The chain is built from TRBV5-1 and TRBJ2-7; 12 nucleotides match TRBD2. The CDR3, as DNA: TGCGCCAGCAGCTTCCCGAAGACTATGACTAGCGGGAGCTACGAGCAGTACTTC. Amino acids: CASSFPKTMTSGSYEQYF. Using reference TRBV5-1 and TRBJ2-7 for the parts outside the CDR3, the full variable domain is KAGVTQTPRYLIKTRGQQVTLSCSPISGHRSVSWYQQTPGQGLQFLFEYFSETQRNKGNFPGRFSGRQFSNSRSEMNVSTLELGDSALYLCASSFPKTMTSGSYEQYFGPGTRLTVT.